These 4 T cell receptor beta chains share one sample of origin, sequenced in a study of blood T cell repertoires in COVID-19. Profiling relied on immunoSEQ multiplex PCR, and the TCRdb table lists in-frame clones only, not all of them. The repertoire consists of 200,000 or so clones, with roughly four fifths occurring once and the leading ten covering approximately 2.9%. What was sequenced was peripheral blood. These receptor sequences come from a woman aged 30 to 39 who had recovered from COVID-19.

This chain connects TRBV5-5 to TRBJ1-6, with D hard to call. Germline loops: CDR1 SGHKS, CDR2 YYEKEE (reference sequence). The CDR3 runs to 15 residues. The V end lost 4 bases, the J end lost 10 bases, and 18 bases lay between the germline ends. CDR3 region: CASSPSRGRESPLHF. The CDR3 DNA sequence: TGTGCCAGCAGCCCGTCTAGAGGGCGGGAGTCACCCCTCCACTTT.

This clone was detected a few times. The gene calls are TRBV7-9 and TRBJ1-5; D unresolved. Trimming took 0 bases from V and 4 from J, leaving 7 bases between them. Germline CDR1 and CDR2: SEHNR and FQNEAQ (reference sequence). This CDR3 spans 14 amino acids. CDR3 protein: CASSLARDNQPQHF. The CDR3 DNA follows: TGTGCCAGCAGCTTAGCGCGGGATAATCAGCCCCAGCATTTT.

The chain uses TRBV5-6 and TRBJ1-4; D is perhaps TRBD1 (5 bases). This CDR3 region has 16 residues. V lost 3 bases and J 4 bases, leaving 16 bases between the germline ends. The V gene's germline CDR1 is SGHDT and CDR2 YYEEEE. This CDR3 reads CASSSGGWYVNEKLFF. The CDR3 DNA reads TGTGCCAGCAGCTCGGGGGGTTGGTACGTTAATGAAAAACTGTTTTTT.

The CDR3 protein is CASSPSGEGRNSPLHF. The CDR3 region has the DNA TGTGCCAGCAGCCCCTCCGGGGAGGGGAGGAATTCACCCCTCCACTTT. V gene TRBV9 combines with J gene TRBJ1-6; a possible D gene is TRBD1 (5 bases). The germline gives CDR1 SGDLS, CDR2 YYNGEE. There are 16 residues in the CDR3. Trimming removed 4 bases from V and 7 bases from J, with 18 bases in between.